In this sample, the clone carrying this T cell receptor (beta chain) turned up many times. The protocol was immunoSEQ multiplex PCR, while the TCRdb copy is restricted to in-frame clones and leaves out a portion. The sample contains 270,000 or so clones, approximately 86% of which appear only once. Germline V gene sequence: CDR1 MNHEY, CDR2 SVGAGI. V dropped 2 bases and J dropped 9 bases, with 13 bases sitting between them. The CDR3 is made up of 13 amino acids. The source of the sample is a study of blood T cell repertoires in COVID-19. The specimen was peripheral blood. The clonotype originates from a woman aged 18-29 years with acute or convalescent COVID-19. This rearrangement joins TRBV6-5 to TRBJ1-1, with D possibly being TRBD1 (5 bases). CDR3 loop: CASSYQSDRKAFF. The CDR3 region has the DNA TGTGCCAGCAGTTACCAATCAGACAGAAAAGCTTTCTTT.